This T cell receptor beta chain is from a study of regulatory T cells in long-lasting Graves disease. General study points: Persistent disease was associated with favored TRBV28 usage and with favored use of TRBJ1-2 and TRBJ2-5. Among persistent patients, a larger number of public clonotypes were shared (about 2,700) than among newly diagnosed patients (roughly 1,000).

The ends were cut back, 3 bases at V and 8 bases at J, with 10 bases in the middle. Germline assignment: CDR1 KGHSH and CDR2 LQKENI. CDR3 length: 13 amino acids. Regarding time point: newly diagnosed GD, antithyroid drugs for less than 3 months. PBMC RNA served as the TCR library source. At least ten counts were recorded for this clonotype. Its specificity is unknown. Building of the TCR beta libraries involved iRepertoire HTBI primers and Arm-PCR of CDR3 regions. In TCRdb, the multiplex PCR reads were re-called with MiXCR into one record per CDR3 protein. Of about 330,000 distinct CDR3 sequences in the sample, 16% were seen once. The sample was also linked to a second study, of T cells in Graves' hyperthyroidism and ophthalmopathy. In that study: Together with thyroid ultrasound, orbital computed tomography, serum thyroxine and TRAb, clinical symptoms were used for diagnoses.

The chain joins TRBV18 to TRBJ1-4; no reliable D call. This TCR derives from a woman between 18 and 29 years old with Graves disease. Sequenced material: peripheral blood mononuclear cells (PBMCs), taken at new diagnosis, from a patient treated with antithyroid drugs. CDR3 nucleotides: TGTGCCAGCTCACCGAGGGATGGCGAAAAACTGTTTTTT. This codes for CASSPRDGEKLFF.